Below, one T cell receptor (beta chain) is given with its context. This sample was included in a study of PD-L1 blockade in urothelial cancer. The repertoire was sequenced with immunoSEQ multiplex PCR; TCRdb's copy has only in-frame clones and lacks some. In the table there are 35,000 to 55,000 clones, 81% of which are singletons. This CDR3 is built from 13 residues. The V and J ends lost 5 bases and 6 bases, in that order; junction bases with no gene match: 4. The germline V gene has CDR1 SGHTA and CDR2 FQGTGA. The material sequenced was PBMCs, taken around atezolizumab (anti-PD-L1) treatment. The rearrangement uses TRBV7-3 and TRBJ1-2, with 9 bases identical to TRBD1. The TCR originated in a man aged 65-85 years with urothelial cancer. The CDR3 DNA follows: TGTGCCAGCAGCCGGGGACAGGGAAATGGCTACACCTTC. This sequence encodes CASSRGQGNGYTF.